The 28 T cell receptor beta chains listed next were all sequenced from one sample in a study of blood T cells in healthy people across ages. With a J-beta primer mix and a sample-barcoded 5' primer, a second PCR ran about 6 to 11 cycles. MiXCR, run by TCRdb on the 5' RACE reads, gives a single entry per CDR3 protein. The table shows hundreds of thousands of distinct CDR3 sequences, with around half occurring only once. Sequencing was done on a sample of blood. These TCRs come from a woman in her sixties in good health.

In nucleotides, the CDR3 is TGTGCCTGGAGTCCATCTAAGCGGAGGCAGTTCTTC. This translates into CAWSPSKRRQFF. The chain links TRBV30 to TRBJ2-1; perhaps TRBD2 as D (5 bases). CDR1 GTSNPN and CDR2 SVGIG come from the germline V gene (reference sequence). The CDR3 has 12 residues. The V end lost 2 bases, the J end lost 12 bases, and 14 bases lay between the germline ends. Full variable domain (remainder filled in from reference TRBV30 and TRBJ2-1): SQTIHQWPATLVQPVGSPLSLECTVEGTSNPNLYWYRQAAGRGLQLLFYSVGIGQISSEVPQNLSASRPQDRQFILSSKKLLLSDSGFYLCAWSPSKRRQFFGPGTRLTVL.

The chain couples TRBV12-3 or TRBV12-4 to TRBJ1-2; D is unclear. The CDR3 has 14 amino acids. V was shortened by 5 bases and J by 8 bases, with 18 bases between the two germline ends. Here the CDR3 DNA reads TGTGCCAGCAGTACGTACGCAAGTTCGACAGGCTACACCTTC. This encodes CASSTYASSTGYTF.

A remark on this clonotype: One end of the junction does not line up with germline, which may come from a read error. This rearrangement joins TRBV28 to TRBJ2-7; D unresolved. The CDR3 sequence is 15 residues long. The germline V gene encodes CDR1 MDHEN and CDR2 SYDVKM. The chain's CDR3 is CTSSFGVTQRKEQYF. The CDR3 DNA follows: TGTACCAGCAGTTTTGGAGTGACCCAGCGTAAGGAGCAGTACTTC. Looking up the rest from reference TRBV28 and TRBJ2-7 gives the full variable domain: DVKVTQSSRYLVKRTGEKVFLECVQDMDHENMFWYRQDPGLGLRLIYFSYDVKMKEKGDIPEGYSVSREKKERFSLILESASTNQTSMYLCTSSFGVTQRKEQYFGPGTRLTVT.

This clonotype came up a few times. V and J are TRBV20-1 and TRBJ2-7, with 8 bases lining up with TRBD2. The germline gives CDR1 DFQATT, CDR2 SNEGSKA (reference sequence). The CDR3 is made up of 14 amino acids. The V segment lost 5 bases and the J segment 2 bases; nucleotides outside the gene matches: 8. The DNA for the CDR3 is TGCAGTGCTCCCCCGCTAGCGGGCCCCTACGAGCAGTACTTC. Amino acids: CSAPPLAGPYEQYF.

The chain joins TRBV9 to TRBJ2-1, with 9 nucleotides matching TRBD1. V lost 3 bases and J lost 6; bases outside the gene matches: 7. CDR1 is SGDLS and CDR2 is YYNGEE in the germline V gene. CDR3 length: 15 residues. DNA of the CDR3: TGTGCCAGCAGCGAAAGGACAGGGGTGGTCAATGAGCAGTTCTTC. Its protein is CASSERTGVVNEQFF.

The chain recombines TRBV7-8 with TRBJ2-5, with D hard to call. Germline V gene lookup returns CDR1 SGHVS and CDR2 FQNEAQ. Between the trimmed V and J ends, which lost 1 base and 11 bases, there was a span of 11 bases. The CDR3 loop spans 12 amino acids. DNA of the CDR3: TGTGCCAGCAGCTTAGGGCCTAATGAGCAGTACTTC. It encodes CASSLGPNEQYF.

This clonotype was recorded only once. The chain is built from TRBV3-1 and TRBJ2-2, with D uncertain. Germline lookup yields CDR1 LGHDT and CDR2 YNNKEL (reference sequence). The CDR3 runs 14 residues. Trimming shortened V by 2 bases and J by 5 bases, and 9 bases separated the two germline ends. As DNA, the CDR3 is TGTGCCAGCAGCCAATCCATGTTTACCGGGGAGCTGTTTTTT. This codes for CASSQSMFTGELFF.

This clonotype was recorded once. V is TRBV30 and J is TRBJ2-7, with 7 bases identical to TRBD2. The germline V gene encodes CDR1 GTSNPN and CDR2 SVGIG (reference sequence). With V trimmed by 0 bases and J by 4 bases, 9 bases remained unmatched. This CDR3 region has 15 residues. The CDR3 nucleotides are TGTGCCTGGAGTGTGGGGGGGACTAATCTTTACGAGCAGTACTTC. This codes for CAWSVGGTNLYEQYF.

J is TRBJ2-4 and V is TRBV20-1; 12 nucleotides align to TRBD2. The J call could be wrong; TRBJ2-7 is a better fit for the DNA end. This CDR3 comprises 12 residues. Germline V gives CDR1 DFQATT, CDR2 SNEGSKA (reference sequence). The CDR3 loop is CSGLAGAGEQYF. The CDR3 DNA follows: TGCAGTGGACTAGCGGGAGCAGGCGAGCAGTACTTC.

This clonotype was picked up a small number of times. The J gene is TRBJ2-5, the V gene TRBV9, with 14 bases fitting TRBD2. The CDR3 totals 15 residues. The junction had 10 bases not matched to a gene; V was cut back by 4 bases and J by 11 bases. In germline, CDR1 is SGDLS, CDR2 YYNGEE. As DNA, the CDR3 is TGTGCCAGCAGCCCCAGGACTAGCGGGAGGACTGAGCAGTACTTC. Translating gives CASSPRTSGRTEQYF.

Only a few counts were recorded for this clonotype. The CDR3 is CASSRGTAKTYEQYF. CDR3 in DNA: TGTGCCAGCAGCCGAGGGACAGCAAAGACCTACGAGCAGTACTTC. This chain joins TRBV7-2 and TRBJ2-7, with 7 bases identical to TRBD1. This CDR3 region has 15 residues. Per germline, CDR1 SGHTA and CDR2 FQGNSA. V lost 5 bases to trimming and J lost 2 bases; unmatched junction nucleotides: 9.

This clonotype showed up just a few times. The rearrangement joins TRBV20-1 to TRBJ2-3; D possibly corresponds to TRBD1 (5 bases). The CDR3 covers 13 residues. Trimming left V 3 bases short and J 4 bases short, with 11 bases between. CDR1 and CDR2 (germline): DFQATT, SNEGSKA (reference sequence). The CDR3 DNA is TGCAGTGCTAGCCAGGGTACCCCAGATACGCAGTATTTT. The encoded protein is CSASQGTPDTQYF.

The V and J genes are TRBV5-1 and TRBJ1-4; D gene uncertain. The CDR3 totals 15 residues. Germline V CDR1 and CDR2: SGHRS, YFSETQ. V was shortened by 0 bases and J by 7 bases, with 13 bases between the two germline ends. In DNA form, the CDR3 reads TGCGCCAGCAGCTTGGACACCCCGAGAGTTGAAAAACTGTTTTTT. Protein sequence: CASSLDTPRVEKLFF.

As concerns this clonotype: A much larger clone lies one base from this, so it may be a read error. The chain links TRBV7-9 to TRBJ2-5; tentative D call: TRBD2 (6 bases). CDR1 is SEHNR and CDR2 is FQNEAQ in the germline V gene (reference sequence). The CDR3 covers 14 residues. The CDR3 spells CTSSLEGGQETQYF. In DNA form, the CDR3 reads TGTACCAGCAGCTTGGAGGGTGGTCAAGAGACCCAGTACTTC.

The chain joins TRBV10-3 to TRBJ1-2; TRBD1 agrees at 8 bases. Per the germline V gene, CDR1 is ENHRY and CDR2 is SYGVKD. After removal of 3 bases from V and 5 bases from J, the junction contained 8 bases not matched to a gene. CDR3 size: 15 residues. Here the CDR3 reads CAISEAPGQVYGYTF. The CDR3 DNA reads as TGTGCCATCAGTGAAGCTCCGGGACAGGTTTATGGCTACACCTTC.

This clonotype appeared many times. V is TRBV29-1 and J is TRBJ2-5; possibly TRBD1 or TRBD2 for D (5 bases each). Germline lookup yields CDR1 SQVTM and CDR2 ANQGSEA. The CDR3 sequence is 14 residues long. The V and J ends lost 3 bases and 0 bases respectively, with 11 bases between them. CDR3 in DNA: TGCAGCGTTGATGGTGGGGGAAACCAAGAGACCCAGTACTTC. It yields the protein CSVDGGGNQETQYF.

CDR3 nucleotide sequence: TGTGCCAGCAGTGAATATGTAGGAGCGCAGTATTTT. Translating it yields CASSEYVGAQYF. This chain joins TRBV6-1 and TRBJ2-3; D remains ambiguous. The germline V gene encodes CDR1 MNHNS and CDR2 SASEGT. This CDR3 has 12 amino acids. With 2 bases removed from V and 10 bases from J, the gap between germline ends came to 10 bases.

Many counts were recorded for this clonotype. The CDR3 protein is CSAGDRGRGYTF. The CDR3 DNA sequence: TGCAGTGCTGGGGACAGGGGACGTGGCTACACCTTC. The gene calls are TRBV20-1 and TRBJ1-2; 10 bases fit TRBD1. The CDR3 contains 12 residues. With 5 bases clipped from V and 7 bases from J, the junction kept 4 bases outside the gene matches. The germline V gene encodes CDR1 DFQATT and CDR2 SNEGSKA (reference sequence).

J is TRBJ2-5 and V is TRBV10-3; a possible D gene is TRBD2 (5 bases). Germline CDR1 and CDR2: ENHRY and SYGVKD. The CDR3 sequence is 14 residues long. V gave up 3 bases and J gave up 1 base, with 9 bases separating them. The CDR3: CAISDGRGQETQYF. CDR3 sequence (DNA): TGTGCCATCAGTGATGGTCGGGGCCAAGAGACCCAGTACTTC.

In this sample, this clonotype turned up a few times. The chain is built from TRBV7-8 and TRBJ2-1, with D hard to call. Germline V gene sequence: CDR1 SGHVS, CDR2 FQNEAQ. This CDR3 is built from 16 residues. V lost 5 bases to trimming and J lost 3 bases, with 17 bases between them. CDR3 in DNA: TGTGCCAGCAGCCCAGACCATAGTAAGGACTACAATGAGCAGTTCTTC. It yields the protein CASSPDHSKDYNEQFF.

The chain has TRBV20-1 and TRBJ2-5; TRBD2 matches 12 bases. Trimming at V came to 6 bases and at J to 2 bases, leaving 4 bases not matched to a gene. Germline V lookup: CDR1 DFQATT, CDR2 SNEGSKA (reference sequence). This CDR3 is 14 amino acids long. CDR3 region: CSAAGLAGQETQYF. CDR3 nucleotide sequence: TGCAGTGCCGCCGGACTAGCGGGGCAAGAGACCCAGTACTTC.

This chain links TRBV4-2 with TRBJ2-3; the D call may be TRBD1 or TRBD2 (6 bases each). Trimming shortened V by 4 bases and J by 6 bases, and 11 bases separated the two germline ends. The germline CDR1 and CDR2 sequences are LGHNA and YNFKEQ. The CDR3 extends over 13 amino acids. The CDR3 reads CASSPGEVDTQYF. CDR3 DNA sequence: TGTGCCAGCAGCCCAGGGGAGGTGGATACGCAGTATTTT.

This CDR3 reads CASSLDPGESGRASYEQYF. DNA for the CDR3: TGTGCCAGCAGCTTGGATCCGGGGGAGTCCGGGAGGGCGTCCTACGAGCAGTACTTC. The genes are TRBV5-5 and TRBJ2-7, with 8 bases lining up with TRBD2. The trim removed 0 bases at V and 1 base at J, leaving 15 bases unmatched. The CDR3 is made up of 19 amino acids. Germline V gene data show CDR1 as SGHKS and CDR2 as YYEKEE (reference sequence).

CDR3 sequence: CASSSGTGASSGANVLTF. The DNA for the CDR3 is TGCGCCAGCAGCTCCGGGACCGGGGCTAGCTCGGGGGCCAACGTCCTGACTTTC. This rearrangement joins TRBV5-1 to TRBJ2-6; perhaps D is TRBD1 or TRBD2 (5 bases each). CDR1 is SGHRS and CDR2 is YFSETQ in the germline V gene. The V end was cut by 3 bases, the J end by 4 bases, with 20 bases between. CDR3 length equals 18 residues.

The genes are TRBV28 and TRBJ2-1; 8 bases match TRBD1. V lost 2 bases, J lost 4 bases, and 10 bases stayed unmatched. Germline assignment: CDR1 MDHEN and CDR2 SYDVKM. The CDR3 contains 17 residues. CDR3 amino acids: CASSLTHGTGTYNEQFF. DNA of the CDR3: TGTGCCAGCAGTTTAACACACGGGACAGGTACTTACAATGAGCAGTTCTTC.

The J gene is TRBJ2-3, the V gene TRBV6-6; maybe TRBD1 (6 bases). The germline CDR1 and CDR2 sequences are MNHNY and SVGAGI (reference sequence). Trimming took off 6 bases at V and 8 bases at J, with 24 bases between the two ends. This CDR3 has 16 residues. CDR3 DNA sequence: TGTGCCAGCAGCCCAACAGGGAACGAAGGGTCGGGTACGCAGTATTTT. It encodes CASSPTGNEGSGTQYF.

This clonotype was observed a few times. V is TRBV20-1 and J is TRBJ2-7, with 12 bases that match TRBD2. The CDR3 spans 13 residues. Germline assignment: CDR1 DFQATT and CDR2 SNEGSKA (reference sequence). V shed 7 bases and J 6 bases; nucleotides not matched to a gene: 7. The CDR3 DNA reads TGCAGTGTAAGGACTAGCGGGGAGGGCGAGCAGTACTTC. Encoded protein: CSVRTSGEGEQYF.

This clonotype has just a few counts. The J gene is TRBJ1-5, the V gene TRBV7-2; D gene unclear. The CDR3 totals 15 residues. CDR1 and CDR2 from the germline V gene are SGHTA and FQGNSA. V lost 0 bases and J lost 0, with 6 bases in between. The CDR3 nucleotides are TGTGCCAGCAGCTTAGCGACGATTAGCAATCAGCCCCAGCATTTT. Protein: CASSLATISNQPQHF.